The clone carrying this T cell receptor beta chain occurred once. The record originates from a study of cytomegalovirus exposure and HLA in healthy donors. The germline gives CDR1 SEHNR, CDR2 FQNEAQ (reference sequence). The V gene lost 3 bases and the J gene lost 7 bases, with 7 bases spanning the gap. The CDR3 has 12 amino acids. The assay was immunoSEQ multiplex PCR, and TCRdb's table has in-frame clones only and misses some. This table has 90,000 to 150,000 clones, roughly 88% appearing once. The TCR sequence derives from a woman aged 18-29 years in good health and CMV-seropositive. The rearrangement uses TRBV7-9 and TRBJ1-5; perhaps TRBD1 as D (5 bases). The material sequenced was PBMCs. CDR3 nucleotide sequence: TGTGCCAGCAGCTTGACAGACCAGCCCCAGCATTTT. It specifies CASSLTDQPQHF.